Sequencing of this TCR beta chain was carried out in a study of blood T cell repertoires in COVID-19. Across the study: Acute and convalescent COVID-19 specimens originated in the United States, Italy and Spain.

Assay used: immunoSEQ multiplex PCR; TCRdb lists only in-frame clones, some missing. The table records 240,000 or so clones, roughly 91% of them present only once. The CDR3 is 16 amino acids. The J segment lost 3 bases and the V segment lost 2 bases, leaving 6 bases of the junction unmatched. Germline loops: CDR1 SGHAT, CDR2 FQNNGV. Sequenced sample: PBMCs or T cells enriched from blood (not recorded which). This receptor was taken from a man aged 40-49 years who had recovered from COVID-19. The V call is TRBV11-2, the J call TRBJ1-4, with 7 nucleotides matching TRBD1. CDR3 DNA sequence: TGTGCCAGCAGCTTATACCTGGGACAGCCTAATGAAAAACTGTTTTTT. It yields the protein CASSLYLGQPNEKLFF.